This is a list of T cell receptor beta chains from one sample in a study of blood T cell repertoires in COVID-19. Sequencing used immunoSEQ multiplex PCR; TCRdb keeps in-frame clones, though not all of them. The sample has 130,000 to 150,000 clones, roughly 90% seen once. The sequenced material came from PBMCs or T cells enriched from blood (not recorded which). The source of these receptors is a young woman with acute COVID-19. The CDR3 runs from the conserved cysteine through the conserved F or W. The D gene is left open where the match is weak. Where a row states a size, it is once, few, many or the class of an expanded clone; other rows omit it.

clone size: NA; D gene: NA; J gene: TRBJ2-1; V gene: TRBV4-2; CDR3 protein: CASSQDTAGWAINEQFF; CDR3 DNA: TGTGCCAGCAGCCAAGATACGGCGGGATGGGCCATAAATGAGCAGTTCTTC
clone size: NA; D gene: NA; J gene: TRBJ2-7; V gene: TRBV18; CDR3 protein: CASSQQSGVLEYF; CDR3 DNA: TGTGCCAGCTCACAACAGTCCGGGGTACTCGAGTACTTC
clone size: NA; D gene: TRBD2; J gene: TRBJ2-3; V gene: TRBV5-1; CDR3 protein: CASSSGTSGDTDTQYF; CDR3 DNA: TGCGCCAGCAGCTCCGGGACTAGCGGGGACACAGATACGCAGTATTTT
clone size: NA; D gene: NA; J gene: TRBJ2-5; V gene: TRBV7-2; CDR3 protein: CASSLVAKETQYF; CDR3 DNA: TGTGCCAGCAGCTTAGTGGCCAAAGAGACCCAGTACTTC
clone size: once; D gene: NA; J gene: TRBJ1-1; V gene: TRBV29-1; CDR3 protein: CSVGDGSAAAFF; CDR3 DNA: TGCAGCGTTGGTGACGGATCGGCGGCAGCTTTCTTT
clone size: NA; D gene: TRBD1; J gene: TRBJ1-3; V gene: TRBV19; CDR3 protein: CASSSWDSSGNTIYF; CDR3 DNA: TGTGCCAGTAGTTCTTGGGACAGCTCTGGAAACACCATATATTTT
clone size: NA; D gene: TRBD1; J gene: TRBJ1-5; V gene: TRBV27; CDR3 protein: CASSSQGARGNQPQHF; CDR3 DNA: TGTGCCAGCAGTTCACAGGGGGCGCGTGGCAATCAGCCCCAGCATTTT
clone size: NA; D gene: TRBD2; J gene: TRBJ2-7; V gene: TRBV27; CDR3 protein: CASSIAGVIYEQYF; CDR3 DNA: TGTGCCAGCAGCATAGCGGGAGTAATCTACGAGCAGTACTTC
clone size: NA; D gene: NA; J gene: TRBJ1-5; V gene: TRBV9; CDR3 protein: CASSAQGGNQPQHF; CDR3 DNA: TGTGCCAGCAGCGCACAGGGTGGCAATCAGCCCCAGCATTTT
clone size: NA; D gene: TRBD1; J gene: TRBJ1-5; V gene: TRBV6-5; CDR3 protein: CASSYSAAGGQPQHF; CDR3 DNA: TGTGCCAGCAGTTACTCGGCGGCAGGGGGCCAGCCCCAGCATTTT
clone size: NA; D gene: TRBD1; J gene: TRBJ1-2; V gene: TRBV28; CDR3 protein: CASSQETGLYGYTF; CDR3 DNA: TGTGCCAGCAGCCAGGAGACAGGGCTCTATGGCTACACCTTC
clone size: NA; D gene: TRBD1; J gene: TRBJ2-3; V gene: TRBV24-1; CDR3 protein: CATSDYGTGTSTDTQYF; CDR3 DNA: TGTGCCACCAGTGACTACGGGACAGGGACTAGCACAGATACGCAGTATTTT
clone size: NA; D gene: TRBD1; J gene: TRBJ2-2; V gene: TRBV30; CDR3 protein: CAWTRGSGELFF; CDR3 DNA: TGTGCCTGGACCAGGGGGAGCGGGGAGCTGTTTTTT
clone size: NA; D gene: TRBD1; J gene: TRBJ1-3; V gene: TRBV10-2; CDR3 protein: CASSEQGARGNTIYF; CDR3 DNA: TGCGCCAGCAGTGAGCAGGGGGCAAGGGGAAACACCATATATTTT
clone size: NA; D gene: TRBD2; J gene: TRBJ2-5; V gene: TRBV5-1; CDR3 protein: CASSSSGTQETQYF; CDR3 DNA: TGCGCCAGCAGCTCTAGCGGGACCCAAGAGACCCAGTACTTC
clone size: NA; D gene: TRBD2; J gene: TRBJ2-1; V gene: TRBV28; CDR3 protein: CASASGSSYNEQFF; CDR3 DNA: TGTGCCAGCGCTAGCGGTAGCTCCTACAATGAGCAGTTCTTC
clone size: NA; D gene: TRBD1; J gene: TRBJ2-7; V gene: TRBV6-5; CDR3 protein: CASSRTGVSEQYF; CDR3 DNA: TGTGCCAGCAGCCGGACAGGGGTTTCAGAGCAGTACTTC
clone size: NA; D gene: NA; J gene: TRBJ1-5; V gene: TRBV2; CDR3 protein: CASSLQEYSNQPQHF; CDR3 DNA: TGTGCCAGCAGCTTACAGGAATATAGCAATCAGCCCCAGCATTTT
clone size: NA; D gene: NA; J gene: TRBJ2-3; V gene: TRBV28; CDR3 protein: CASRRDTDTQYF; CDR3 DNA: TGTGCCAGCCGGAGGGACACAGATACGCAGTATTTT
clone size: NA; D gene: NA; J gene: TRBJ1-2; V gene: TRBV12-3/TRBV12-4; CDR3 protein: CASSIQSPGGYTF; CDR3 DNA: TGTGCCAGCAGTATACAAAGCCCGGGTGGCTACACCTTC
clone size: NA; D gene: TRBD2; J gene: TRBJ2-1; V gene: TRBV11-2; CDR3 protein: CASSSRTSGNVNYNEQFF; CDR3 DNA: TGTGCCAGCAGCTCCCGGACTAGCGGGAATGTGAACTACAATGAGCAGTTCTTC
clone size: NA; D gene: NA; J gene: TRBJ2-2; V gene: TRBV24-1; CDR3 protein: CATSDTDRNTGELFF; CDR3 DNA: TGTGCCACCAGTGACACCGACAGGAACACCGGGGAGCTGTTTTTT
clone size: NA; D gene: NA; J gene: TRBJ2-4; V gene: TRBV4-2; CDR3 protein: CASSPRLGEGKNIQYF; CDR3 DNA: TGTGCCAGCAGCCCTCGACTAGGAGAGGGCAAAAACATTCAGTACTTC
clone size: NA; D gene: NA; J gene: TRBJ1-4; V gene: TRBV9; CDR3 protein: CASSSAGFANEKLFF; CDR3 DNA: TGTGCCAGCAGCTCTGCGGGGTTTGCTAATGAAAAACTGTTTTTT
clone size: few; D gene: NA; J gene: TRBJ1-5; V gene: TRBV9; CDR3 protein: CASSPPSGQPQHF; CDR3 DNA: TGTGCCAGCAGCCCCCCCTCGGGGCAGCCCCAGCATTTT
clone size: NA; D gene: NA; J gene: TRBJ1-2; V gene: TRBV19; CDR3 protein: CASSTRQDLNYGYTF; CDR3 DNA: TGTGCCAGTAGTACCCGACAGGATCTTAACTATGGCTACACCTTC
clone size: NA; D gene: NA; J gene: TRBJ1-2; V gene: TRBV7-2; CDR3 protein: CASSLGGPSDYGYTF; CDR3 DNA: TGTGCCAGCAGCTTAGGGGGGCCGTCGGATTATGGCTACACCTTC
clone size: NA; D gene: NA; J gene: TRBJ2-7; V gene: TRBV29-1; CDR3 protein: CSVAGLGFYEQYF; CDR3 DNA: TGCAGCGTTGCTGGGCTGGGTTTCTACGAGCAGTACTTC
clone size: few; D gene: NA; J gene: TRBJ1-2; V gene: TRBV5-4; CDR3 protein: CASSSASQGDYGYTF; CDR3 DNA: TGTGCCAGCAGCTCCGCCTCACAGGGCGACTATGGCTACACCTTC
clone size: NA; D gene: NA; J gene: TRBJ2-7; V gene: TRBV28; CDR3 protein: CASSLLQVHEQYF; CDR3 DNA: TGTGCCAGCAGTTTGTTACAGGTACACGAGCAGTACTTC
clone size: NA; D gene: TRBD1; J gene: TRBJ1-1; V gene: TRBV10-3; CDR3 protein: CAIARTGDMNTEAFF; CDR3 DNA: TGTGCCATCGCCAGGACAGGCGACATGAACACTGAAGCTTTCTTT
clone size: NA; D gene: TRBD1; J gene: TRBJ2-3; V gene: TRBV24-1; CDR3 protein: CATSGPRPGQGPDTQYF; CDR3 DNA: TGTGCCACCAGTGGCCCGCGCCCGGGACAGGGCCCAGATACGCAGTATTTT
clone size: NA; D gene: NA; J gene: TRBJ1-1; V gene: TRBV19; CDR3 protein: CASSISPDMWTEAFF; CDR3 DNA: TGTGCCAGTAGTATATCCCCCGACATGTGGACTGAAGCTTTCTTT
clone size: NA; D gene: TRBD2; J gene: TRBJ2-7; V gene: TRBV4-1; CDR3 protein: CASSQESGLAGSYEQYF; CDR3 DNA: TGCGCCAGCAGCCAAGAATCGGGACTAGCGGGATCCTACGAGCAGTACTTC
clone size: NA; D gene: TRBD1; J gene: TRBJ1-1; V gene: TRBV19; CDR3 protein: CASSAPGQAPKAFF; CDR3 DNA: TGTGCCAGTAGTGCCCCTGGACAGGCTCCTAAAGCTTTCTTT
clone size: NA; D gene: NA; J gene: TRBJ1-1; V gene: TRBV7-9; CDR3 protein: CASSLVWNTEAFF; CDR3 DNA: TGTGCCAGCAGCTTAGTCTGGAACACTGAAGCTTTCTTT
clone size: NA; D gene: TRBD2; J gene: TRBJ2-1; V gene: TRBV24-1; CDR3 protein: CATSDPGLAGALDEQFF; CDR3 DNA: TGTGCCACCAGTGACCCCGGACTAGCGGGGGCTTTAGATGAGCAGTTCTTC
clone size: NA; D gene: NA; J gene: TRBJ2-1; V gene: TRBV18; CDR3 protein: CASLSGQMRGNEQFF; CDR3 DNA: TGTGCCAGCTTATCGGGGCAGATGCGGGGTAATGAGCAGTTCTTC
clone size: medium-sized; D gene: TRBD1; J gene: TRBJ2-5; V gene: TRBV4-3; CDR3 protein: CASSQDMAGGGQETQYF; CDR3 DNA: TGCGCCAGCAGCCAAGATATGGCAGGGGGCGGGCAAGAGACCCAGTACTTC
clone size: NA; D gene: TRBD1; J gene: TRBJ1-2; V gene: TRBV7-9; CDR3 protein: CASSFGTGGFYGYTF; CDR3 DNA: TGTGCCAGCAGCTTCGGGACAGGGGGCTTTTATGGCTACACCTTC
clone size: NA; D gene: NA; J gene: TRBJ2-2; V gene: TRBV3-1/TRBV3-2; CDR3 protein: CASRRQVVGTGELFF; CDR3 DNA: TGTGCCAGCAGACGACAGGTAGTAGGCACCGGGGAGCTGTTTTTT
clone size: NA; D gene: NA; J gene: TRBJ1-3; V gene: TRBV5-1; CDR3 protein: CASSLALGGGGNTIYF; CDR3 DNA: TGCGCCAGCAGCTTAGCCCTCGGGGGAGGTGGAAACACCATATATTTT
clone size: NA; D gene: NA; J gene: TRBJ2-7; V gene: TRBV11-2; CDR3 protein: CASSKTGGAFPDEQYF; CDR3 DNA: TGTGCCAGCAGCAAGACAGGTGGGGCGTTTCCAGACGAGCAGTACTTC
clone size: once; D gene: NA; J gene: TRBJ1-1; V gene: TRBV27; CDR3 protein: CASSFEGNTEAFF; CDR3 DNA: TGTGCCAGCAGTTTTGAGGGGAACACTGAAGCTTTCTTT
clone size: NA; D gene: TRBD1; J gene: TRBJ2-1; V gene: TRBV6-2/TRBV6-3; CDR3 protein: CASSSTGGMVDEQFF; CDR3 DNA: TGTGCCAGCAGCTCTACAGGGGGTATGGTAGATGAGCAGTTCTTC
clone size: NA; D gene: TRBD2; J gene: TRBJ2-7; V gene: TRBV27; CDR3 protein: CASSWVGGSGEQYF; CDR3 DNA: TGTGCCAGCAGTTGGGTTGGTGGTAGCGGGGAACAGTACTTC
clone size: once; D gene: TRBD1; J gene: TRBJ1-1; V gene: TRBV5-1; CDR3 protein: CASKGGTGRTEAFF; CDR3 DNA: TGCGCCAGCAAGGGAGGGACAGGGAGAACTGAAGCTTTCTTT
clone size: NA; D gene: NA; J gene: TRBJ2-5; V gene: TRBV9; CDR3 protein: CASSVTSGQETQYF; CDR3 DNA: TGTGCCAGCAGCGTTACATCAGGCCAAGAGACCCAGTACTTC
clone size: NA; D gene: NA; J gene: TRBJ2-5; V gene: TRBV5-1; CDR3 protein: CASSLERLSGSTQYF; CDR3 DNA: TGCGCCAGCAGCTTGGAACGGTTAAGCGGATCGACCCAGTACTTC
clone size: NA; D gene: NA; J gene: TRBJ1-1; V gene: TRBV9; CDR3 protein: CASSVVASEAEAFF; CDR3 DNA: TGTGCCAGCAGCGTAGTAGCCTCAGAGGCTGAAGCTTTCTTT
clone size: NA; D gene: NA; J gene: TRBJ2-2; V gene: TRBV28; CDR3 protein: CAGRQGGTAGELFF; CDR3 DNA: TGTGCCGGTAGACAGGGAGGAACGGCCGGGGAGCTGTTTTTT
clone size: NA; D gene: TRBD2; J gene: TRBJ2-3; V gene: TRBV3-1/TRBV3-2; CDR3 protein: CASSLIELAGATDTQYF; CDR3 DNA: TGTGCCAGCAGCCTAATAGAATTAGCGGGAGCCACAGATACGCAGTATTTT
clone size: NA; D gene: TRBD2; J gene: TRBJ2-3; V gene: TRBV11-2; CDR3 protein: CASSLGGGGIEDTQYF; CDR3 DNA: TGTGCCAGCAGCTTAGGAGGCGGGGGAATTGAAGATACGCAGTATTTT
clone size: NA; D gene: NA; J gene: TRBJ1-4; V gene: TRBV5-1; CDR3 protein: CASSSQGEGVREKLFF; CDR3 DNA: TGCGCCAGCAGCTCCCAAGGGGAGGGGGTTCGAGAAAAACTGTTTTTT